A selection of T cell receptor beta chains follows, all from one sample in a study of cytomegalovirus exposure and HLA in healthy donors. Assay: immunoSEQ multiplex PCR; the TCRdb copy retains only in-frame clones and omits some. The sample carries about 160,000 clones, roughly two thirds recorded once. The specimen was PBMCs. All receptors come from a woman aged 25 to 45 in good health and CMV-seronegative. Both conserved end residues are part of each CDR3. Fields, in order: D gene, J gene, V gene, clone size, CDR3 protein, CDR3 DNA. A D gene is named only where the DNA matches it firmly. A row's size may be missing; if present it is once, few, many or a size class.

D gene: TRBD2
J gene: TRBJ2-5
V gene: TRBV4-3
clone size: once
CDR3 protein: CASSQVGGRLETQYF
CDR3 DNA: TGCGCCAGCAGCCAAGTGGGCGGGAGATTGGAGACCCAGTACTTC

D gene: NA
J gene: TRBJ1-5
V gene: TRBV11-2
clone size: NA
CDR3 protein: CASSLMLSQPQHF
CDR3 DNA: TGTGCCAGCAGCTTAATGCTGAGTCAGCCCCAGCATTTT

D gene: NA
J gene: TRBJ1-5
V gene: TRBV7-9
clone size: NA
CDR3 protein: CASTPSPNQPQHF
CDR3 DNA: TGTGCCAGCACTCCAAGCCCAAATCAGCCCCAGCATTTT

D gene: NA
J gene: TRBJ1-4
V gene: TRBV15
clone size: NA
CDR3 protein: CATSRDTAGGRKLFF
CDR3 DNA: TGTGCCACCAGCAGAGATACGGCAGGAGGTAGAAAACTGTTTTTT

D gene: TRBD1
J gene: TRBJ2-1
V gene: TRBV28
clone size: few
CDR3 protein: CASSTTGGTSNEQFF
CDR3 DNA: TGTGCCAGCAGTACGACAGGGGGGACTTCCAATGAGCAGTTCTTC

D gene: NA
J gene: TRBJ1-1
V gene: TRBV5-6
clone size: NA
CDR3 protein: CASSLGRGTEAFF
CDR3 DNA: TGTGCCAGCAGCTTGGGTCGGGGTACTGAAGCTTTCTTT

D gene: NA
J gene: TRBJ2-1
V gene: TRBV7-9
clone size: NA
CDR3 protein: CASSSGTYNEQFF
CDR3 DNA: TGTGCCAGCAGCTCGGGAACCTACAATGAGCAGTTCTTC

D gene: TRBD1
J gene: TRBJ1-1
V gene: TRBV4-3
clone size: NA
CDR3 protein: CASQGVAGEAFF
CDR3 DNA: TGCGCCAGCCAGGGGGTCGCTGGTGAAGCTTTCTTT

D gene: TRBD1
J gene: TRBJ2-7
V gene: TRBV7-3
clone size: NA
CDR3 protein: CASSFGRDRAHEQYF
CDR3 DNA: TGTGCCAGCAGCTTTGGAAGGGACAGGGCCCACGAGCAGTACTTC

D gene: NA
J gene: TRBJ2-7
V gene: TRBV9
clone size: NA
CDR3 protein: CASSVSSGPFRDEQYF
CDR3 DNA: TGTGCCAGCAGCGTATCAAGCGGGCCTTTCCGGGACGAGCAGTACTTC

D gene: NA
J gene: TRBJ2-3
V gene: TRBV10-3
clone size: NA
CDR3 protein: CAISDMTGDLLTDTQYF
CDR3 DNA: TGTGCCATCAGTGACATGACGGGGGACTTACTCACAGATACGCAGTATTTT

D gene: NA
J gene: TRBJ1-1
V gene: TRBV9
clone size: NA
CDR3 protein: CASSSVPLRSGMNTEAFF
CDR3 DNA: TGTGCCAGCAGCTCAGTCCCCTTACGGTCGGGGATGAACACTGAAGCTTTCTTT

D gene: NA
J gene: TRBJ2-1
V gene: TRBV10-3
clone size: NA
CDR3 protein: CAISESSYNEQFF
CDR3 DNA: TGTGCCATCAGTGAGTCTTCGTACAATGAGCAGTTCTTC

D gene: NA
J gene: TRBJ2-3
V gene: TRBV11-3
clone size: NA
CDR3 protein: CASGRGTDTQYF
CDR3 DNA: TGTGCCAGCGGCAGGGGCACAGATACGCAGTATTTT

D gene: TRBD2
J gene: TRBJ2-1
V gene: TRBV20-1
clone size: NA
CDR3 protein: CSAGRLASRFF
CDR3 DNA: TGCAGTGCTGGAAGACTAGCAAGTAGGTTCTTC

D gene: TRBD1
J gene: TRBJ2-1
V gene: TRBV9
clone size: NA
CDR3 protein: CASSPGTGPNEQFF
CDR3 DNA: TGTGCCAGCAGCCCCGGGACAGGGCCCAATGAGCAGTTCTTC

D gene: TRBD1
J gene: TRBJ1-4
V gene: TRBV7-3
clone size: NA
CDR3 protein: CASRAYTGTGDVANEKLFF
CDR3 DNA: TGTGCCAGCAGGGCTTACACCGGGACAGGGGATGTGGCTAATGAAAAACTGTTTTTT

D gene: NA
J gene: TRBJ2-5
V gene: TRBV9
clone size: NA
CDR3 protein: CASSDRGETQYF
CDR3 DNA: TGTGCCAGCAGCGATCGGGGAGAGACCCAGTACTTC

D gene: NA
J gene: TRBJ1-5
V gene: TRBV5-1
clone size: NA
CDR3 protein: CASSLVGAGQPQHF
CDR3 DNA: TGCGCCAGCAGCTTGGTGGGGGCAGGGCAGCCCCAGCATTTT

D gene: NA
J gene: TRBJ1-2
V gene: TRBV7-9
clone size: once
CDR3 protein: CASSLEQEGYTF
CDR3 DNA: TGTGCCAGCAGCTTAGAACAGGAAGGCTACACCTTC

D gene: NA
J gene: TRBJ2-7
V gene: TRBV13
clone size: NA
CDR3 protein: CASSLGLEGGLLEQYF
CDR3 DNA: TGTGCCAGCAGCTTAGGCCTGGAGGGAGGATTACTCGAGCAGTACTTC

D gene: TRBD2
J gene: TRBJ2-1
V gene: TRBV5-1
clone size: NA
CDR3 protein: CASSLRLAVGEQFF
CDR3 DNA: TGCGCCAGCAGCTTGAGGCTAGCGGTAGGAGAGCAGTTCTTC

D gene: TRBD1
J gene: TRBJ1-5
V gene: TRBV28
clone size: NA
CDR3 protein: CASSYAPDRANQPQHF
CDR3 DNA: TGTGCCAGCAGTTACGCTCCGGACAGGGCCAATCAGCCCCAGCATTTT

D gene: TRBD2
J gene: TRBJ2-1
V gene: TRBV7-2
clone size: NA
CDR3 protein: CASSLGGGSEQFF
CDR3 DNA: TGTGCCAGCAGCTTAGGGGGGGGTAGTGAGCAGTTCTTC

D gene: NA
J gene: TRBJ2-3
V gene: TRBV4-3
clone size: few
CDR3 protein: CASSQDRTDTQYF
CDR3 DNA: TGCGCCAGCAGCCAAGACCGTACAGATACGCAGTATTTT

D gene: TRBD2
J gene: TRBJ2-3
V gene: TRBV4-1
clone size: NA
CDR3 protein: CASSFLAESTDTQYF
CDR3 DNA: TGCGCCAGCAGCTTCCTAGCGGAGAGCACAGATACGCAGTATTTT

D gene: NA
J gene: TRBJ1-2
V gene: TRBV6-6
clone size: NA
CDR3 protein: CASSYTREPYGYTF
CDR3 DNA: TGTGCCAGCAGTTACACCCGGGAGCCCTATGGCTACACCTTC

D gene: TRBD1
J gene: TRBJ2-3
V gene: TRBV4-3
clone size: NA
CDR3 protein: CASSQEPQGARDTQYF
CDR3 DNA: TGCGCCAGCAGCCAAGAGCCCCAGGGGGCCAGAGATACGCAGTATTTT

D gene: NA
J gene: TRBJ1-2
V gene: TRBV5-1
clone size: NA
CDR3 protein: CASSLGQQNGYTF
CDR3 DNA: TGCGCCAGCAGCTTGGGACAGCAAAATGGCTACACCTTC

D gene: NA
J gene: TRBJ1-2
V gene: TRBV5-4
clone size: NA
CDR3 protein: CASRQTGSYGYTF
CDR3 DNA: TGTGCCAGCAGGCAAACAGGGTCCTATGGCTACACCTTC

D gene: NA
J gene: TRBJ2-2
V gene: TRBV11-2
clone size: NA
CDR3 protein: CASSLGRGLNFTGELFF
CDR3 DNA: TGTGCCAGCAGCTTAGGGAGGGGGCTAAACTTCACCGGGGAGCTGTTTTTT